The 30 T cell receptor delta chains below come from one sample, sequenced in a study of gamma-delta T cells after stem cell transplantation. TCRdb re-processed the RT-PCR reads using CATT. The table shows around 1,700 delta-chain clones, with about 7.8% occurring only once. The sample comprised gamma-delta T cells. The receptors originated from a human donor. It is not recorded whose cells these are; they may come from a transplant donor.

In this sample, this clone turned up a few times. A far larger clone is off by one base, so a read error is likely. The chain couples TRDV2 to TRDJ1; TRDD3 matches 7 bases. Germline CDR1 reads GEAIGNYY; CDR2 reads EKD. This CDR3 contains 17 residues. V lost 7 bases to trimming and J lost 0 bases; unmatched junction nucleotides: 16. CDR3 loop: CACERLLGHQNTDKLIF. CDR3 sequence (DNA): TGTGCCTGCGAAAGGCTACTGGGGCACCAGAACACCGATAAACTCATCTTT.

By share, this clone counts as large. The chain joins TRDV2 to TRDJ1; 10 positions match TRDD3. Germline CDR1 is GEAIGNYY and CDR2 is EKD. V lost 3 bases and J lost 0; bases outside the gene matches: 12. The CDR3 loop spans 18 amino acids. The CDR3 region has the DNA TGTGCCTGTGACGGCCTAATTACTGGGGGATCGGACACCGATAAACTCATCTTT. It specifies CACDGLITGGSDTDKLIF.

To note about this clone: TCRdb's protein for this DNA is that of a much larger clone and differs from the translation at residue 10, likely a read error; the protein shown is the DNA translation. The chain is built from TRDV2 and TRDJ1, with 7 bases aligning to TRDD3. V gave up 1 base and J gave up 0 bases; unmatched junction bases: 13. The CDR3 extends over 18 amino acids. CDR1 is GEAIGNYY and CDR2 is EKD in the germline V gene. The CDR3 DNA follows: TGTGCCTGTGACACATTGGGTACTGGGGTATCCTACACCGATAAACTCATCTTT. It codes for CACDTLGTGVSYTDKLIF.

The V gene is TRDV2, the J gene TRDJ1, with 10 bases fitting TRDD3. V lost 0 bases, J lost 1 base, and 16 bases stayed unmatched. Germline lookup yields CDR1 GEAIGNYY and CDR2 EKD. The CDR3 has 20 residues. In nucleotides, the CDR3 is TGTGCCTGTGACACCGTCGGGGTTGAATTGGGGGATACAGTCACCGATAAACTCATCTTT. Its translation is CACDTVGVELGDTVTDKLIF.

As regards this clone: A far larger clone is off by one base, so a read error is likely. At the DNA level, this CDR3 is encoded by other sequences in the same sample as well. J is TRDJ1 and V is TRDV2; TRDD3 matches 8 bases. Germline V gene sequence: CDR1 GEAIGNYY, CDR2 EKD. The CDR3 is made up of 17 amino acids. Here the CDR3 reads CACDTVGILGDTDKLIF. The CDR3 DNA is TGTGCCTGCGACACCGTGGGGATACTTGGGGACACCGATAAACTCATCTTT.

This clone was picked up a small number of times. This may be a read error, as it is one base from a much larger clone. J is TRDJ1 and V is TRDV2; 10 positions agree with TRDD3. V was pared by 2 bases and J by 3 bases, with 11 bases of the junction left unmatched. Looked up from germline, CDR1 is GEAIGNYY and CDR2 is EKD. This CDR3 has 17 amino acids. The CDR3 DNA reads as TGTGCCTGTGACAACCTACTGGGGGATGGGGACGCCGATAAACTCATCTTT. This gives the protein CACDNLLGDGDADKLIF.

As for this clone: The junction differs from germline at one of its ends, possibly a read error. V usage is TRDV2 and J usage is TRDJ1, with 8 bases aligning to TRDD3. The CDR3 extends over 18 amino acids. Germline assignment: CDR1 GEAIGNYY and CDR2 EKD. The CDR3 bases are TGTGCCTGTGACACCCTAGCCCCTGAGGGATACGGGACCGATAAGCTCATCTTT. Its translation is CACDTLAPEGYGTDKLIF.

This clone is large by share. Other DNA variants within this sample encode the same CDR3. The chain combines TRDV2 with TRDJ1; 13 bases line up with TRDD3. This CDR3 has 21 amino acids. From germline, CDR1 is GEAIGNYY and CDR2 EKD. V was clipped by 3 bases and J by 1 base; unmatched bases: 19. The CDR3 DNA reads TGTGCCTGTGACCCTCTCAGAAGCTTTACTGGGGGATACGCTTCCACCGATAAACTCATCTTT. Its protein product is CACDPLRSFTGGYASTDKLIF.

This clone counts as medium-sized. Additional DNA sequences in this sample encode the identical CDR3. V gene TRDV2 combines with J gene TRDJ1; 10 bases map to TRDD3. V was clipped by 0 bases and J by 2 bases; unmatched bases: 5. The CDR3 is 16 residues long. CDR1 is GEAIGNYY, CDR2 EKD, per germline. CDR3 loop: CACDTLWGIETDKLIF. The CDR3 coding sequence is TGTGCCTGTGACACCCTCTGGGGGATAGAAACCGATAAACTCATCTTT.

Notes on this clone: This sequence may be a read error, since a much larger clone differs from it by one base. The chain is built from TRDV2 and TRDJ1, with 13 bases identical to TRDD3. After removal of 6 bases from V and 1 base from J, the junction contained 13 bases not matched to a gene. This CDR3 has 18 residues. CDR1 and CDR2 (germline): GEAIGNYY, EKD. In DNA form, the CDR3 reads TGTGCCTGTAACCCCGTACTGGGGGATACGAGGGTCACCGATAAACTCATCTTT. Its protein product is CACNPVLGDTRVTDKLIF.

This clone was counted between two and nine times. This DNA translates differently at residue 17 from the TCRdb protein, which is that of a much larger clone; a read error is likely, and the protein shown is the DNA's own translation. The chain combines TRDV2 with TRDJ1; 9 bases are a match to TRDD3. Looked up from germline, CDR1 is GEAIGNYY and CDR2 is EKD. The CDR3 loop spans 18 amino acids. DNA for the CDR3: TGTGCCTGTGACACCGTCTCGAAACTGGGGGAGAGCACCGATAAACTCACCTTT. This encodes CACDTVSKLGESTDKLTF.

This clone is deemed medium-sized. The chain links TRDV2 to TRDJ3, with D unresolved. V was clipped by 3 bases and J by 3 bases, with 8 bases between them. This CDR3 contains 15 residues. Germline lookup yields CDR1 GEAIGNYY and CDR2 EKD. The CDR3 is CACDPIGWDTRQMFF. The CDR3 coding sequence is TGTGCCTGTGACCCTATTGGCTGGGACACCCGACAGATGTTTTTC.

This clone appeared a few times. A clone one base away is much larger, so this may be a read error. This same CDR3 is encoded by further DNA sequences in the sample. V usage is TRDV2 and J usage is TRDJ1; 11 nucleotides line up with TRDD3. V was pared by 0 bases and J by 0 bases, with 14 bases of the junction left unmatched. CDR1 is GEAIGNYY and CDR2 is EKD in the germline V gene. CDR3 length: 20 residues. The CDR3 DNA reads TGTGCCTGTGACACCGTTCCGGTGGGGGATACGCATCTTTACACCGATAAACTCATCTTT. Residues: CACDTVPVGDTHLYTDKLIF.

This clone was seen a few times. One end of the junction is discordant with germline, which a read error may explain. Other DNA sequences in the same sample also yield this CDR3. V and J are TRDV2 and TRDJ1; D possibly corresponds to TRDD3 (5 bases). The CDR3 is made up of 11 amino acids. Germline lookup yields CDR1 GEAIGNYY and CDR2 EKD. The CDR3 region has the DNA TGTTCTGCTACTACCACCGATACACTCATCTTT. This gives the protein CSATTTDTLIF.

The rearrangement uses TRDV2 and TRDJ1; D not resolved. The germline V gene encodes CDR1 GEAIGNYY and CDR2 EKD. Trimming took 1 base from V and 3 from J, leaving 23 bases between them. This CDR3 is built from 18 residues. CDR3 sequence (DNA): TGTGCCTGTGACACGGCGGCGAGGGGTTCTCAATACCCCGATAAACTCATCTTT. Its protein is CACDTAARGSQYPDKLIF.

This clone rates as large (0.1 to 1%). This chain joins TRDV2 and TRDJ1; 13 bases line up with TRDD3. This CDR3 has 17 residues. The trim removed 0 bases at V and 9 bases at J, leaving 12 bases unmatched. Germline CDR1 is GEAIGNYY and CDR2 is EKD. The CDR3 DNA reads as TGTGCCTGTGACACCGTACTGGGGGATACGCACCTCAGGGAACTCATCTTT. As protein: CACDTVLGDTHLRELIF.

Regarding this clone: It may be a read error: a sequence one base away is much more abundant. The chain joins TRDV2 to TRDJ1; D remains unclear. V was cut by 1 base and J by 1 base, with 9 bases left in between. Germline loops: CDR1 GEAIGNYY, CDR2 EKD. The CDR3 consists of 14 residues. The CDR3: CACDTVLSTDKLIF. For the CDR3, the DNA is TGTGCCTGTGACACTGTACTCTCCACCGATAAACTCATCTTT.

In its sample, this clone is large. Other DNA variants within this sample encode the same CDR3. This chain joins TRDV2 and TRDJ1, with TRDD3 matching 8 bases. With V trimmed by 0 bases and J by 0 bases, 8 bases remained unmatched. The CDR3 runs to 17 residues. From germline, CDR1 is GEAIGNYY and CDR2 EKD. The CDR3 reads CACDTVGILGDTDKLIF. Written as DNA, the CDR3 is TGTGCCTGTGACACCGTGGGGATACTTGGGGACACCGATAAACTCATCTTT.

This clone was recorded a few times. Other DNA sequences of this sample code for an identical CDR3. The rearrangement joins TRDV2 to TRDJ1, with TRDD3 as a possible D gene (6 bases). The CDR3 runs to 15 residues. The V and J ends lost 3 bases and 1 base respectively, with 14 bases between them. Germline loops: CDR1 GEAIGNYY, CDR2 EKD. CDR3 bases: TGTGCCTGTGACTCCTTACTGGGTTCCACCGATAAACTCATCTTT. Its translation: CACDSLLGSTDKLIF.

A few counts support this clone. The protein recorded in TCRdb matches a much larger clone and deviates from this DNA's translation at residue 8, suggesting a read error; the protein here is obtained by translating the DNA. The chain combines TRDV2 with TRDJ1, with D maybe TRDD3 (5 bases). There are 16 residues in the CDR3. The germline V gene encodes CDR1 GEAIGNYY and CDR2 EKD. Between the trimmed V and J ends, which lost 4 bases and 0 bases, there was a span of 17 bases. CDR3 nucleotides: TGTGCCTGTGAAGGTTTGGAGCCGGGGGACACCGATAAACTCATCTTT. It specifies CACEGLEPGDTDKLIF.

This clone is classed as large. Other DNA variants within this sample encode the same CDR3. V usage is TRDV2 and J usage is TRDJ1, with TRDD3 matching over 12 bases. The V gene's germline CDR1 is GEAIGNYY and CDR2 EKD. CDR3 length equals 18 residues. The trim removed 4 bases at V and 0 bases at J, leaving 11 bases unmatched. The CDR3 is CACESLLGDTEYTDKLIF. CDR3 nucleotides: TGTGCCTGTGAATCTCTACTGGGGGATACCGAATACACCGATAAACTCATCTTT.

Note on this clone: The translation of this DNA and the TCRdb protein of a much larger clone differ at residue 15, probably owing to a read error; the protein shown here is translated from the DNA. This chain links TRDV2 with TRDJ1, with 11 nucleotides matching TRDD3. With 0 bases clipped from V and 9 bases from J, the junction kept 20 bases outside the gene matches. The germline gives CDR1 GEAIGNYY, CDR2 EKD. This CDR3 spans 19 amino acids. CDR3 sequence (DNA): TGTGCCTGTGACACCGTGGTCGGGGGCAAGGGCTGGGGGATACACGAACTCATCTTT. This sequence encodes CACDTVVGGKGWGIHELIF.

A single count supports this clone. This sequence is one base from a far larger clone and is likely a read error. The V call is TRDV2, the J call TRDJ1; 11 positions agree with TRDD3. Germline V lookup: CDR1 GEAIGNYY, CDR2 EKD. The CDR3 length is 21 residues. The CDR3 DNA sequence: TGTGCCTGTGGCACCGTTGCCAGGACGTCTGGGGGATACTCCTCCACCGATAAACTCATCTTT. Its translation: CACGTVARTSGGYSSTDKLIF.

This clone was recorded a few times. TCRdb's protein for this DNA is that of a much larger clone and differs from the translation at residue 4, likely a read error; the protein shown is the DNA translation. This chain joins TRDV2 and TRDJ1, with TRDD3 matching 8 bases. J was trimmed by 0 bases and V by 5 bases; bases with no gene match: 10. This CDR3 has 16 residues. Germline values: CDR1 GEAIGNYY, CDR2 EKD. The CDR3 region has the DNA TGTGCCTGTGGTTTACTGGGGGCTCAGTACACCGATAAACTCATCTTT. Its protein product is CACGLLGAQYTDKLIF.

About this clone: TCRdb's protein, taken from a much larger clone, differs from this DNA's translation at residue 5, likely owing to a read error; the protein displayed comes from the DNA. The CDR3 coding sequence is TGTGCCTGTGACGCCGTGTCTGGGGGTCCCCCTCTGGGCGATAAACTCATCTTT. Protein sequence: CACDAVSGGPPLGDKLIF. This chain connects TRDV2 to TRDJ1; 7 bases are shared with TRDD3. After removal of 3 bases from V and 4 bases from J, the junction contained 19 bases not matched to a gene. The CDR3 has 18 amino acids. CDR1 is GEAIGNYY and CDR2 is EKD in the germline V gene.

In this sample, this clone turned up a few times. TCRdb assigns this DNA the protein of a much larger clone, which departs from its translation at residue 5; this likely reflects a read error, and the protein shown comes from translating the DNA. V and J are TRDV2 and TRDJ1, with 11 bases identical to TRDD3. Germline loops: CDR1 GEAIGNYY, CDR2 EKD. This CDR3 has 18 residues. With V trimmed by 3 bases and J by 0 bases, 11 bases remained unmatched. Written as DNA, the CDR3 is TGTGCCTGTGACGCCTTACTGGGGGATAAAAAGGACACCGATAAACTCATCTTT. Translation: CACDALLGDKKDTDKLIF.

This clone is large (0.1 to 1%). Other DNA variants within this sample encode the same CDR3. The rearrangement joins TRDV2 to TRDJ1; no clear D. Trimming stripped 2 bases from V and 0 bases from J, with 18 bases between. This CDR3 is built from 17 residues. The germline gives CDR1 GEAIGNYY, CDR2 EKD. In DNA, the CDR3 is TGTGCCTGTGACAAGCTCCACCCAAAGCCGTACACCGATAAACTCATCTTT. It is translated as CACDKLHPKPYTDKLIF.

A note on this clone: Given a much more abundant clone one base away, this may be a read error. Other DNA sequences in this specimen translate into the identical CDR3. The chain uses TRDV2 and TRDJ1, with TRDD3 identical over 9 bases. J gave up 0 bases and V 3 bases, and 19 bases lay outside the gene matches. Germline CDR1 reads GEAIGNYY; CDR2 reads EKD. The CDR3 contains 20 residues. This CDR3 reads CACDSLLGDHEGSYTDKLIF. The CDR3 nucleotides read TGTGCCTGTGACTCATTACTGGGGGACCATGAGGGGTCTTACACCGATAAACTCATCTTT.

As concerns this clone: A much larger clone differs from this one at a single base, so this may be a read error. In the same sample, other DNA sequences code for this CDR3. The chain joins TRDV2 to TRDJ1, with D perhaps TRDD2 (5 bases). CDR3 length: 15 amino acids. Germline V gene lookup returns CDR1 GEAIGNYY and CDR2 EKD. The V end lost 0 bases, the J end lost 8 bases, and 18 bases lay between the germline ends. In nucleotides, the CDR3 is TGTGCCTGTGACACCGTAGGACTTCCCATAGGGAAACTCATCTTT. This sequence encodes CACDTVGLPIGKLIF.

This clone was found a few times. This likely traces to a read error, being one base from a far larger clone. This rearrangement joins TRDV2 to TRDJ1; 8 bases map to TRDD3. Germline V lookup: CDR1 GEAIGNYY, CDR2 EKD. J gave up 0 bases and V 2 bases, and 10 bases lay outside the gene matches. CDR3 size: 17 residues. CDR3 in DNA: TGTGCCTGTGACAGACTGGGGGGGAAAACCAACACCGATAAACTCATCTTT. Residues: CACDRLGGKTNTDKLIF.